The 32 T cell receptor beta chains below come from one sample, sequenced in a study of cytomegalovirus exposure and HLA in healthy donors. The study ran its PCR with 60 Vbeta and 13 Jbeta primers. Clones were sequenced by immunoSEQ multiplex PCR, and TCRdb holds only the in-frame ones, with some missing. This sample has 95,000 to 110,000 clones, with 82% found just once. The sequencing sample was made of PBMCs. These receptors originate from a man in his thirties or forties in good health and CMV-seropositive.

V and J are TRBV10-3 and TRBJ1-1; TRBD1 agrees at 9 bases. The trim removed 3 bases at V and 4 bases at J, leaving 6 bases unmatched. Germline CDR1 reads ENHRY; CDR2 reads SYGVKD. The CDR3 runs 15 residues. In DNA, the CDR3 is TGTGCCATCAGTGACGGGACAGGGCCGGGCACTGAAGCTTTCTTT. This gives the protein CAISDGTGPGTEAFF.

This chain links TRBV13 with TRBJ2-5, with 7 bases matching TRBD1. The CDR3 is made up of 18 amino acids. The V and J ends lost 1 base and 3 bases, in that order; junction bases with no gene match: 14. The germline gives CDR1 PRHDT, CDR2 FYEKMQ (reference sequence). CDR3 coding DNA: TGTGCCAGCAGCTTAGAAGGCTTAGGGACAGCGTCGAAAGAGACCCAGTACTTC. Translated: CASSLEGLGTASKETQYF.

The chain employs TRBV11-1 and TRBJ1-1; D unresolved. The CDR3 loop spans 13 amino acids. The V end lost 5 bases, the J end lost 4 bases, and 11 bases lay between the germline ends. The germline gives CDR1 SGHAT, CDR2 FQDESV (reference sequence). CDR3 protein: CASSATSPTEAFF. CDR3 nucleotides: TGTGCCAGCAGCGCAACTTCACCCACTGAAGCTTTCTTT.

V is TRBV15 and J is TRBJ2-5; D is uncertain. The CDR3 consists of 13 residues. The germline V and J ends were trimmed by 5 bases and 1 base, with 8 bases remaining between them. Germline values: CDR1 LNHNV, CDR2 YYDKDF (reference sequence). The CDR3 coding sequence is TGTGCCACCAGCTCAACGGTCCAAGAGACCCAGTACTTC. It codes for CATSSTVQETQYF.

V and J are TRBV19 and TRBJ2-2, with D perhaps matching TRBD1 (6 bases). V was shortened by 7 bases and J by 7 bases, with 22 bases between the two germline ends. From germline, CDR1 is LNHDA and CDR2 SQIVND (reference sequence). CDR3 size: 16 residues. The CDR3 DNA reads as TGTGCCAGTACCAGCTTGGGGGCCCAGGGCATCGGGGAGCTGTTTTTT. It specifies CASTSLGAQGIGELFF.

The chain uses TRBV6-5 and TRBJ1-6, with D perhaps matching TRBD1 (5 bases). Trimming removed 2 bases from V and 5 bases from J, with 13 bases in between. There are 16 residues in the CDR3. Germline V CDR1 and CDR2: MNHEY, SVGAGI. CDR3 protein: CASSYGGLENNSPLHF. The CDR3 DNA reads as TGTGCCAGCAGTTACGGGGGGTTGGAGAATAATTCACCCCTCCACTTT.

The chain links TRBV30 to TRBJ1-2; 8 bases are a match to TRBD1. Germline CDR1 GTSNPN, CDR2 SVGIG (reference sequence). With V trimmed by 5 bases and J by 5 bases, 7 bases remained unmatched. CDR3 length equals 13 residues. CDR3 sequence reads: CAWGQGLRYGYTF. CDR3 in DNA: TGTGCCTGGGGACAGGGCCTTAGGTATGGCTACACCTTC. The variable domain in full, with the rest retrieved from reference TRBV30 and TRBJ1-2, is SQTIHQWPATLVQPVGSPLSLECTVEGTSNPNLYWYRQAAGRGLQLLFYSVGIGQISSEVPQNLSASRPQDRQFILSSKKLLLSDSGFYLCAWGQGLRYGYTFGSGTRLTVV.

V usage is TRBV2 and J usage is TRBJ1-3; 9 bases match TRBD1. After removal of 6 bases from V and 0 bases from J, the junction contained 3 bases not matched to a gene. CDR1 is SNHLY and CDR2 is FYNNEI in the germline V gene. The CDR3 has 15 residues. For the CDR3, the DNA is TGTGCCAGCAGGGACAGGGGTGGCTCTGGAAACACCATATATTTT. Amino acid sequence: CASRDRGGSGNTIYF.

The chain links TRBV18 to TRBJ2-5; D is undetermined. The CDR3 consists of 12 residues. V shed 2 bases and J shed 5 bases, with 6 bases lying between them. CDR1 and CDR2 from the germline V gene are KGHSH and LQKENI. CDR3 residues: CASSPYAETQYF. CDR3 nucleotides: TGTGCCAGCTCACCATACGCGGAGACCCAGTACTTC.

A few counts support this clone. The chain is built from TRBV4-1 and TRBJ2-1, with TRBD2 matching over 11 bases. With V trimmed by 7 bases and J by 10 bases, 6 bases remained unmatched. This CDR3 is built from 13 residues. Germline V gene lookup returns CDR1 MGHRA and CDR2 YSYEKL. This chain's CDR3 is CASKTSGGQEQFF. For the CDR3, the DNA is TGCGCCAGCAAAACTAGCGGGGGTCAGGAGCAGTTCTTC.

The V and J genes are TRBV9 and TRBJ2-1; weak D call: TRBD2 (6 bases). The germline V and J ends were trimmed by 0 bases and 6 bases, with 16 bases remaining between them. The CDR3 runs to 16 residues. CDR1 and CDR2 from the germline V gene are SGDLS and YYNGEE. CDR3 region: CASSVGLVVGSNEQFF. For the CDR3, the DNA is TGTGCCAGCAGCGTAGGTTTAGTCGTCGGGAGCAATGAGCAGTTCTTC.

The chain combines TRBV5-1 with TRBJ2-5; no clear D gene. Trimming removed 2 bases at V and 5 bases at J, with 13 bases between. Per germline, CDR1 SGHRS and CDR2 YFSETQ. The CDR3 loop spans 14 amino acids. Here the CDR3 DNA reads TGCGCCAGCAGCTTCTCTGAGTCGTTGGAGACCCAGTACTTC. Encoded protein: CASSFSESLETQYF.

This sequence joins TRBV7-9 and TRBJ1-2; D may be TRBD1 (5 bases). The CDR3 length is 12 residues. The V end lost 1 base, the J end lost 6 bases, and 6 bases lay between the germline ends. CDR1 and CDR2 from the germline V gene are SEHNR and FQNEAQ (reference sequence). CDR3 nucleotides: TGTGCCAGCAGCTTAGAGGGGCATGGCTACACCTTC. Its protein product is CASSLEGHGYTF. The full variable domain, in which reference TRBV7-9 and TRBJ1-2 provide the parts outside the CDR3, is DTGVSQNPRHKITKRGQNVTFRCDPISEHNRLYWYRQTLGQGPEFLTYFQNEAQLEKSRLLSDRFSAERPKGSFSTLEIQRTEQGDSAMYLCASSLEGHGYTFGSGTRLTVV.

This chain joins TRBV6-1 and TRBJ1-1; perhaps TRBD1 as D (5 bases). Germline CDR1 and CDR2: MNHNS and SASEGT. CDR3 length equals 13 residues. Trimming pared 6 bases from V and 5 bases from J, leaving 13 bases between. The CDR3 here is CASSLGGGTEAFF. In nucleotides, the CDR3 is TGTGCCAGCAGCTTAGGCGGGGGGACTGAAGCTTTCTTT.

The rearrangement links TRBV5-6 to TRBJ1-4, with D perhaps matching TRBD1 (5 bases). Trimming cost V 4 bases and J 8 bases, with 15 bases left between them. Germline V gene sequence: CDR1 SGHDT, CDR2 YYEEEE. The CDR3 runs to 14 residues. As DNA, the CDR3 is TGTGCCAGCAGCGCCAGTGATGGGGCGGAAAAACTGTTTTTT. It is translated as CASSASDGAEKLFF.

The V call is TRBV27, the J call TRBJ2-3; 10 bases are shared with TRBD1. The CDR3 is 15 amino acids. Germline V gene data show CDR1 as MNHEY and CDR2 as SMNVEV (reference sequence). With 6 bases clipped from V and 4 bases from J, the junction kept 7 bases outside the gene matches. The CDR3 DNA reads as TGTGCCAGCAGACAGGGACAGGGGTGGTCAGATACGCAGTATTTT. It codes for CASRQGQGWSDTQYF.

As to this clone: Germline and junction disagree at one end, which may indicate a read error. This chain links TRBV2 with TRBJ2-6; the D gene is possibly TRBD1 (5 bases). CDR3 size: 15 residues. Germline lookup yields CDR1 SNHLY and CDR2 FYNNEI. The CDR3 loop reads CASSESVSGANGLTF. In DNA, the CDR3 is TGTGCCAGCAGCGAAAGTGTCTCTGGGGCCAACGGCCTGACTTTC.

V usage is TRBV18 and J usage is TRBJ1-6; TRBD1 matches at 9 bases. CDR3 length equals 15 residues. Germline lookup yields CDR1 KGHSH and CDR2 LQKENI. V lost 3 bases to trimming and J lost 7 bases; unmatched junction nucleotides: 4. The chain's CDR3 is CASSPGTGRNSPLHF. For the CDR3, the DNA is TGTGCCAGCTCACCGGGGACAGGGCGAAATTCACCCCTCCACTTT.

The V gene is TRBV30, the J gene TRBJ1-4; D possibly corresponds to TRBD1 (6 bases). Germline loops: CDR1 GTSNPN, CDR2 SVGIG (reference sequence). The CDR3 sequence is 13 residues long. V dropped 5 bases and J dropped 4 bases, with 11 bases sitting between them. For the CDR3, the DNA is TGTGCCTGGGGACAGAACCGTAATGAAAAACTGTTTTTT. It is translated as CAWGQNRNEKLFF.

DNA for the CDR3: TGTGCCAGCAGCCCTACGACATCCGATGGCTACACCTTC. Protein sequence: CASSPTTSDGYTF. The V and J genes are TRBV16 and TRBJ1-2; D call uncertain. With 4 bases removed from V and 6 bases from J, the gap between germline ends came to 12 bases. The CDR3 length is 13 residues. From germline, CDR1 is KGHSY and CDR2 FQNENV.

This chain's CDR3 is CASSFSTGGEETQYF. DNA of the CDR3: TGTGCCAGCAGTTTTTCGACAGGGGGGGAAGAGACCCAGTACTTC. V is TRBV6-5 and J is TRBJ2-5, with TRBD1 matching 9 bases. Germline V CDR1 and CDR2: MNHEY, SVGAGI. The CDR3 length is 15 residues. Germline trimming cut 4 bases from V and 3 bases from J; bases unmatched to any gene: 6.

This chain uses TRBV15 with TRBJ2-5, with TRBD2 identical over 13 bases. The CDR3 loop spans 15 amino acids. CDR1 and CDR2 (germline): LNHNV, YYDKDF (reference sequence). Trimming removed 4 bases from V and 9 bases from J; junction bases left unmatched: 8. The CDR3 DNA sequence: TGTGCCACCAGCACCGGACTAGCGGGGGATACGGCCCAGTACTTC. Protein: CATSTGLAGDTAQYF.

This chain connects TRBV4-2 to TRBJ2-5; 8 positions match TRBD2. V shed 4 bases and J 1 base; nucleotides not matched to a gene: 5. This CDR3 contains 15 residues. CDR1 LGHNA and CDR2 YNFKEQ come from the germline V gene. The CDR3: CASSPASGPQETQYF. As DNA, the CDR3 is TGTGCCAGCAGCCCGGCTAGCGGGCCCCAAGAGACCCAGTACTTC.

V usage is TRBV6-1 and J usage is TRBJ1-1, with TRBD1 as a possible D gene (6 bases). The germline V and J ends were trimmed by 6 bases and 6 bases, with 8 bases remaining between them. Germline V gene data show CDR1 as MNHNS and CDR2 as SASEGT. The CDR3 is 11 residues long. The CDR3 is CASRQGAEAFF. Here the CDR3 DNA reads TGTGCCAGCAGACAGGGCGCTGAAGCTTTCTTT.

CDR3 sequence reads: CASKKGTGTYEQYF. The CDR3 DNA reads as TGTGCCAGCAAGAAGGGGACAGGGACCTACGAGCAGTACTTC. The chain carries TRBV2 and TRBJ2-7, with TRBD1 identical over 9 bases. Trimming cost V 7 bases and J 2 bases; bases outside gene matches: 6. This CDR3 has 14 amino acids. Germline CDR1 and CDR2: SNHLY and FYNNEI.

V is TRBV30 and J is TRBJ1-2; 9 positions agree with TRBD1. V shed 3 bases and J 8 bases; nucleotides not matched to a gene: 19. Germline assignment: CDR1 GTSNPN and CDR2 SVGIG (reference sequence). This CDR3 has 17 residues. CDR3 bases: TGTGCCTGGAGGGGAAGAGGACAGGGGATCGGGCTACGGGGCTACACCTTC. Its protein product is CAWRGRGQGIGLRGYTF.

CDR3 residues: CAANSLNTGELFF. The DNA for the CDR3 is TGTGCCGCCAACAGCCTTAACACCGGGGAGCTGTTTTTT. J is TRBJ2-2 and V is TRBV19; D remains unclear. The germline V and J ends were trimmed by 11 bases and 2 bases, with 12 bases remaining between them. The CDR3 totals 13 residues. Germline CDR1 reads LNHDA; CDR2 reads SQIVND (reference sequence).

This sequence joins TRBV28 and TRBJ2-2; possibly TRBD2 for D (7 bases). The germline V gene encodes CDR1 MDHEN and CDR2 SYDVKM. The CDR3 extends over 16 amino acids. The V and J ends lost 3 bases and 5 bases respectively, with 16 bases between them. CDR3 bases: TGTGCCAGCAGTTTTTTTGGGGGGGCAGAGACCGGGGAGCTGTTTTTT. Protein sequence: CASSFFGGAETGELFF.

This chain joins TRBV30 and TRBJ1-6, with D uncertain. Trimming pared 4 bases from V and 0 bases from J, leaving 4 bases between. Looked up from germline, CDR1 is GTSNPN and CDR2 is SVGIG (reference sequence). CDR3 length: 13 amino acids. For the CDR3, the DNA is TGTGCCTGGATGAGCTCCTATAATTCACCCCTCCACTTT. Its translation is CAWMSSYNSPLHF. The full variable domain, with the rest looked up from reference TRBV30 and TRBJ1-6, is SQTIHQWPATLVQPVGSPLSLECTVEGTSNPNLYWYRQAAGRGLQLLFYSVGIGQISSEVPQNLSASRPQDRQFILSSKKLLLSDSGFYLCAWMSSYNSPLHFGNGTRLTVT.

This clone appeared once. V gene TRBV13 combines with J gene TRBJ1-5; D is unclear. Trimming left V 0 bases short and J 6 bases short, with 9 bases between. CDR1 PRHDT and CDR2 FYEKMQ come from the germline V gene (reference sequence). CDR3 length equals 14 residues. The CDR3 is CASSLGRGRQPQHF. The DNA of the CDR3 is TGTGCCAGCAGCTTAGGCCGAGGGCGTCAGCCCCAGCATTTT.

The CDR3 here is CASSRAQGPPFTGELFF. The CDR3 DNA is TGTGCCAGCAGCCGAGCCCAGGGGCCTCCCTTCACCGGGGAGCTGTTTTTT. This rearrangement joins TRBV11-2 to TRBJ2-2; a possible D gene is TRBD1 (6 bases). CDR1 SGHAT and CDR2 FQNNGV come from the germline V gene. The ends were cut back, 5 bases at V and 4 bases at J, with 20 bases in the middle. CDR3 length: 17 amino acids. Full variable domain (outside the CDR3, taken from reference TRBV11-2 and TRBJ2-2): EAGVAQSPRYKIIEKRQSVAFWCNPISGHATLYWYQQILGQGPKLLIQFQNNGVVDDSQLPKDRFSAERLKGVDSTLKIQPAKLEDSAVYLCASSRAQGPPFTGELFFGEGSRLTVL.

The rearrangement uses TRBV25-1 and TRBJ1-6, with 8 bases fitting TRBD1. The V gene's germline CDR1 is MGHDK and CDR2 SYGVNS. Losses at the gene ends were 4 bases for V and 7 bases for J; bases not matched to a gene: 6. This CDR3 is 15 amino acids long. CDR3 sequence reads: CASSVGQGRNSPLHF. The CDR3 DNA reads as TGTGCCAGCAGTGTAGGACAGGGCAGAAATTCACCCCTCCACTTT.